This TCR beta chain was captured in a study of T-cell reconstitution after alpha-beta-depleted transplantation in children. Study-wide results and caveats: Several hundred graft clones that had expanded were reportedly the source of alpha-beta T cells about two months after transplant. Hyperexpanded clones declined; after one year, newly produced T cells mostly supplied diversity. The origin of high day-60 TCRbeta diversity in some patients lay in surviving recipient T cells and thymic progenitors.

Trimming removed 5 bases from V and 2 bases from J; junction bases left unmatched: 7. In germline, CDR1 is LNHNV, CDR2 YYDKDF (reference sequence). The CDR3 has 15 amino acids. The TCRbeta library incorporated unique molecular identifiers. TCRdb re-analysed the PCR reads in MiXCR, keeping a single row per CDR3 protein. The sample has almost 250,000 distinct CDR3 sequences, under 30% seen once. About this clonotype itself: Its specificity is unknown.

The rearrangement uses TRBV15 and TRBJ2-3; TRBD1 aligns across 7 bases. The sample consisted of PBMCs, taken before TCRalphabeta/CD19-depleted stem cell transplant. This TCR came from a girl aged 2 to 9 with Fanconi anemia, due to receive a stem cell transplant. The CDR3 spells CATSLDRPNTDTQYF. CDR3 DNA sequence: TGTGCCACCAGCCTGGACAGGCCGAACACAGATACGCAGTATTTT. Variable domain in full (rest from reference TRBV15 and TRBJ2-3): DAMVIQNPRYQVTQFGKPVTLSCSQTLNHNVMYWYQQKSSQAPKLLFHYYDKDFNNEADTPDNFQSRRPNTSFCFLDIRSPGLGDTAMYLCATSLDRPNTDTQYFGPGTRLTVL.